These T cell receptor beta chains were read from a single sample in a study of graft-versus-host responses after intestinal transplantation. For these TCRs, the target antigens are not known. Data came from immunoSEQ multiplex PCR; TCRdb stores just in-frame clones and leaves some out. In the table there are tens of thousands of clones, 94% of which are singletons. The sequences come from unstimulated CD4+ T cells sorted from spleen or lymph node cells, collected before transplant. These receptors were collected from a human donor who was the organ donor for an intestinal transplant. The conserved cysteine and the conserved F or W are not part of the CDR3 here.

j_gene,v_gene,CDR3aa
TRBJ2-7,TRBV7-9,ASSLSRTSYEQY
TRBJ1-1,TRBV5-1,ASSSEGGNTEAF
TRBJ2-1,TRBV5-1,ASSSYYGGEYNEQF
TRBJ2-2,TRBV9,ASSGAYEITGELF
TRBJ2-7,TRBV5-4,ASSSGASGSYEQY
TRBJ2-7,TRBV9,ASSVGAPFYEQY
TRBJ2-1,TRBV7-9,ASSSRPGGQF
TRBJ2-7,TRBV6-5,ASTSDRYEQY
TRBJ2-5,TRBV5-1,ASSLQRGEETQY
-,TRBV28,ASSIVLRDRLNYEQY
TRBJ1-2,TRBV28,ASSLMSMRGYT
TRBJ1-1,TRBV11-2,ASSFGAGRNTEAF
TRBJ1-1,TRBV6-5,ASSYNGQLNTEAF
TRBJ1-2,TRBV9,ASSPTTGGFDGYT
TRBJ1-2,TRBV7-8,ASSTQGHGYT